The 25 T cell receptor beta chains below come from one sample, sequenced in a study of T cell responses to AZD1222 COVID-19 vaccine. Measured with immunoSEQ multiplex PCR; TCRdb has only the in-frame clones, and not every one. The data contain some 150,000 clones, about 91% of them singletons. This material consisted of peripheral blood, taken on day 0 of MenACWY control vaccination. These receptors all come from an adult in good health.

CDR3 sequence: CASSEQGVNTEAFF. The CDR3 bases are TGTGCCAGCAGTGAACAGGGGGTGAACACTGAAGCTTTCTTT. The genes are TRBV2 and TRBJ1-1, with 7 nucleotides matching TRBD1. V lost 2 bases and J lost 0; bases outside the gene matches: 0. Germline V gene data show CDR1 as SNHLY and CDR2 as FYNNEI. The CDR3 runs to 14 residues.

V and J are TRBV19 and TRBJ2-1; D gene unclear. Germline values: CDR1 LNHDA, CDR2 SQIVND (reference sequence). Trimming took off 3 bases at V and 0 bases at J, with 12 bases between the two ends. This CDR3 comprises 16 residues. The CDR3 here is CASSIGASSSYNEQFF. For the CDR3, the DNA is TGTGCCAGTAGTATCGGCGCCTCTAGCTCCTACAATGAGCAGTTCTTC.

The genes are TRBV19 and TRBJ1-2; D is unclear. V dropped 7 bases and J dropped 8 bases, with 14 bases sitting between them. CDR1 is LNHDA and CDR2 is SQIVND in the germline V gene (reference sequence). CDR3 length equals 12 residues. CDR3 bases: TGTGCCAGTACCTCCGAGGTGTACGGCTACACCTTC. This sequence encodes CASTSEVYGYTF. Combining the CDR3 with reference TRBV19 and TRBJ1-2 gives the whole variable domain DGGITQSPKYLFRKEGQNVTLSCEQNLNHDAMYWYRQDPGQGLRLIYYSQIVNDFQKGDIAEGYSVSREKKESFPLTVTSAQKNPTAFYLCASTSEVYGYTFGSGTRLTVV.

CDR3 DNA: TGTGCCAGCAGCCGGGACACTAATATGAACACTGAAGCTTTCTTT. Amino acid sequence: CASSRDTNMNTEAFF. This chain links TRBV4-2 with TRBJ1-1; tentatively, D is TRBD1 (6 bases). This CDR3 is 15 amino acids long. V was trimmed by 4 bases and J by 0 bases, leaving 12 bases between them. Germline assignment: CDR1 LGHNA and CDR2 YNFKEQ.

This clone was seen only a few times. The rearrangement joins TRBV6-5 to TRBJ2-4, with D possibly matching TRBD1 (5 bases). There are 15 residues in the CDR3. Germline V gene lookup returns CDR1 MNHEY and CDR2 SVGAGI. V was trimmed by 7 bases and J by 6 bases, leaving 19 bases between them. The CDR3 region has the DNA TGTGCCAGCACCCAAGGGGCCCAATGGGGAAACATTCAGTACTTC. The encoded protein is CASTQGAQWGNIQYF.

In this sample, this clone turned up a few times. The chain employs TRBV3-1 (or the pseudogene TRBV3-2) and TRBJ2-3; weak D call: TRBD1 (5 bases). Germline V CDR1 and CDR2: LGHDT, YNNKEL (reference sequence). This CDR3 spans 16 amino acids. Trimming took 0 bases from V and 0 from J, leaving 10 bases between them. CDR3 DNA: TGTGCCAGCAGCCAAGATCAGGGATTCAGCACAGATACGCAGTATTTT. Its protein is CASSQDQGFSTDTQYF.

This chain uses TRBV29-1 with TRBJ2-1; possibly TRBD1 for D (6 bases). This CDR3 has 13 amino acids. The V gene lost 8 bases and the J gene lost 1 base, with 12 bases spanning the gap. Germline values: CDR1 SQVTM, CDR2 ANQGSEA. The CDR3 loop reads CSTQGLSYNEQFF. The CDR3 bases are TGCAGCACGCAGGGGTTATCCTACAATGAGCAGTTCTTC.

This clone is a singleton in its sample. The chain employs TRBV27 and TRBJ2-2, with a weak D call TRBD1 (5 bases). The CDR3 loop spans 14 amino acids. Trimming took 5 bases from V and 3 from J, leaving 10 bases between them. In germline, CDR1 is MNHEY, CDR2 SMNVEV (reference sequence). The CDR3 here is CASSHRFDTGELFF. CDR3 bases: TGTGCCAGCAGTCACAGGTTTGACACCGGGGAGCTGTTTTTT.

CDR3 residues: CAWSVKGGGNTIYF. CDR3 sequence (DNA): TGTGCCTGGAGTGTAAAGGGGGGTGGAAACACCATATATTTT. The chain links TRBV30 to TRBJ1-3, with a tentative D call TRBD1 (6 bases). The germline V gene encodes CDR1 GTSNPN and CDR2 SVGIG (reference sequence). The CDR3 extends over 14 amino acids. V gave up 0 bases and J gave up 3 bases, with 9 bases separating them.

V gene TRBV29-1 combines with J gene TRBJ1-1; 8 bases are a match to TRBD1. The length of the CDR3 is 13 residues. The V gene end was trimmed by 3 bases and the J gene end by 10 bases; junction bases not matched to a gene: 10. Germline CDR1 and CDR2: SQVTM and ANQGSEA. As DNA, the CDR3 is TGCAGCGTTGACGGACAGGGAATTTCCGGAGCTTTCTTT. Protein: CSVDGQGISGAFF. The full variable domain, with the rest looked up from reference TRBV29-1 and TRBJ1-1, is SAVISQKPSRDICQRGTSLTIQCQVDSQVTMMFWYRQQPGQSLTLIATANQGSEATYESGFVIDKFPISRPNLTFSTLTVSNMSPEDSSIYLCSVDGQGISGAFFGQGTRLTVV.

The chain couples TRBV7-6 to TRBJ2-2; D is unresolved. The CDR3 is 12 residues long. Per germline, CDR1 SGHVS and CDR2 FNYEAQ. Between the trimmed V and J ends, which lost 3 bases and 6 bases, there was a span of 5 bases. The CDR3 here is CASSLLSGELFF. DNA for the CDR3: TGTGCCAGCAGCTTGCTCTCCGGGGAGCTGTTTTTT.

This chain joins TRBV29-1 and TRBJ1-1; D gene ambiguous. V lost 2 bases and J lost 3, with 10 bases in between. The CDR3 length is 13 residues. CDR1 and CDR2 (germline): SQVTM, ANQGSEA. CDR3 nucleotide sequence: TGCAGCGTTGAAAGGGTAAAGGACACTGAAGCTTTCTTT. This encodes CSVERVKDTEAFF.

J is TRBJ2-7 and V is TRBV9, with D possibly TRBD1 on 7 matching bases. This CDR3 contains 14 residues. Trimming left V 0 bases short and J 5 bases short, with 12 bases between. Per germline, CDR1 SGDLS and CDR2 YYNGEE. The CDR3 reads CASSVGQGGHEQYF. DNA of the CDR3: TGTGCCAGCAGCGTAGGACAGGGAGGACACGAGCAGTACTTC.

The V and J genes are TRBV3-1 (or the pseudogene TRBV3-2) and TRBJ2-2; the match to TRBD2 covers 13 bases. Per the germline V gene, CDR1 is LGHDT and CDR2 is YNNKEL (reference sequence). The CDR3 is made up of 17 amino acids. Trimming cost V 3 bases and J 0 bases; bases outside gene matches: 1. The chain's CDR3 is CASSQGLAGPNTGELFF. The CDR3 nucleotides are TGTGCCAGCAGCCAGGGACTAGCGGGGCCGAACACCGGGGAGCTGTTTTTT.

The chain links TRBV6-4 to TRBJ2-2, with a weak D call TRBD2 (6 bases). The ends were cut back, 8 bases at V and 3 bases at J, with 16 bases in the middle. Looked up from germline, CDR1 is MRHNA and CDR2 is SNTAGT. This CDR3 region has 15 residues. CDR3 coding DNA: TGTGCCAGCTCCCAAAGCGGGCTATACACCGGGGAGCTGTTTTTT. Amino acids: CASSQSGLYTGELFF.

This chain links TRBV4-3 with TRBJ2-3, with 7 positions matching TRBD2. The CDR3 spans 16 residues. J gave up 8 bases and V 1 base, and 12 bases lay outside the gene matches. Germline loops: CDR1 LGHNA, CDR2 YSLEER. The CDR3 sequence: CASSQGASGASGTQYF. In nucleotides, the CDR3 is TGCGCCAGCAGCCAAGGGGCTAGCGGTGCTAGTGGTACGCAGTATTTT.

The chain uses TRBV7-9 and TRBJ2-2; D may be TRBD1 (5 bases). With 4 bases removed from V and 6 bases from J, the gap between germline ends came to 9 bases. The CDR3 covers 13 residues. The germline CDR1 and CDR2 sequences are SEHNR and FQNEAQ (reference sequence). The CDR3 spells CASSWQGSGELFF. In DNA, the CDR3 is TGTGCCAGCAGCTGGCAGGGTTCCGGGGAGCTGTTTTTT.

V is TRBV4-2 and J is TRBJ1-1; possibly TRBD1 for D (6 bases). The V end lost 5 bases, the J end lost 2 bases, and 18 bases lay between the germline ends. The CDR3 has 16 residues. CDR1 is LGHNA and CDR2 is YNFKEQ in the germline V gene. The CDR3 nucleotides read TGTGCCAGCAGCGAAACAGGGTACTCCCCTAACACTGAAGCTTTCTTT. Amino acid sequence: CASSETGYSPNTEAFF.

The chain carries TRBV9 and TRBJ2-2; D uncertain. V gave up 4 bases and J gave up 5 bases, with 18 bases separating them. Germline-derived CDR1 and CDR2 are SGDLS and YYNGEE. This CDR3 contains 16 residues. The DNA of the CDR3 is TGTGCCAGCAGCCGGCCCGCCGGGCATGGGACCGGGGAGCTGTTTTTT. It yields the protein CASSRPAGHGTGELFF.

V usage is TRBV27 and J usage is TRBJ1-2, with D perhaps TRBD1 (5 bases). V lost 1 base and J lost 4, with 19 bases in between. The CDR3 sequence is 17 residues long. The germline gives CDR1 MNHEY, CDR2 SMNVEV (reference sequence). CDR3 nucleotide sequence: TGTGCCAGCAGTTTATTAGCCGGGGACGGGGTTGGCTATGGCTACACCTTC. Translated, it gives CASSLLAGDGVGYGYTF.

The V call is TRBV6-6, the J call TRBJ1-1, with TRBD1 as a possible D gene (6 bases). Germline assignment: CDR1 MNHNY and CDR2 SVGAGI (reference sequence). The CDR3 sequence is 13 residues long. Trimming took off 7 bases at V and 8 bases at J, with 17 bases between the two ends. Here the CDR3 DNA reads TGTGCCAGCAAACAAACAGGGCCCAGGGAAGCTTTCTTT. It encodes CASKQTGPREAFF.

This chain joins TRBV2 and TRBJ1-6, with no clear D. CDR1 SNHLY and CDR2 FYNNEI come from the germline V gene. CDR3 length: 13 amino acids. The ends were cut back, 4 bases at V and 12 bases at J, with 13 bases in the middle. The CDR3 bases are TGTGCCAGCAGTGTAGATCGGGCCCTACCCCTCCACTTT. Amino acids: CASSVDRALPLHF. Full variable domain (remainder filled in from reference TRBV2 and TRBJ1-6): EPEVTQTPSHQVTQMGQEVILRCVPISNHLYFYWYRQILGQKVEFLVSFYNNEISEKSEIFDDQFSVERPDGSNFTLKIRSTKLEDSAMYFCASSVDRALPLHFGNGTRLTVT.

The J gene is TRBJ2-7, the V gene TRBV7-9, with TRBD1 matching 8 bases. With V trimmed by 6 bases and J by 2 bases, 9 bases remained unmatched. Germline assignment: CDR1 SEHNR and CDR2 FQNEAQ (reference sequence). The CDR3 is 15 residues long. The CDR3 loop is CASSKPETGAYEQYF. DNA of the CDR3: TGTGCCAGCAGTAAGCCCGAGACAGGGGCCTACGAGCAGTACTTC.

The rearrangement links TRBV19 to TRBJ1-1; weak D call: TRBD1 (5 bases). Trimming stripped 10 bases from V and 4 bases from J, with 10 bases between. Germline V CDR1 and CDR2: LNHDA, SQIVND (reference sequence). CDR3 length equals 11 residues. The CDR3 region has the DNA TGTGCCACCCGCAGGGTCACTGAAGCTTTCTTT. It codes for CATRRVTEAFF.

This CDR3 reads CASIPTVLMNTEAFF. DNA of the CDR3: TGTGCCAGCATCCCGACAGTCCTCATGAACACTGAAGCTTTCTTT. This sequence joins TRBV19 and TRBJ1-1, with a weak D call TRBD1 (5 bases). Germline CDR1 and CDR2: LNHDA and SQIVND (reference sequence). V was pared by 9 bases and J by 0 bases, with 17 bases between. This CDR3 has 15 amino acids.